This T cell receptor beta chain was identified during a study of T cells in Graves' hyperthyroidism and ophthalmopathy. Amplification targeted TCR beta CDR3 regions from RNA transcripts. The TCR CDR3 first-round RT-PCR relied on the HTBI primer set. TCRdb used MiXCR to reprocess the multiplex PCR reads, holding one entry per CDR3 protein. The data show 380,000 or so distinct CDR3 sequences, 13% seen once. Hyperthyroidism was newly diagnosed in patients aged 18 to 65 (duration under 2 months). From germline, CDR1 is SGDLS and CDR2 YYNGEE. Trimming removed 0 bases at V and 6 bases at J, with 12 bases between. This CDR3 has 14 residues. This clonotype occurred many times. Its specificity is unknown. Overall study results and limits: Separating ophthalmopathy from stable hyperthyroidism was achieved by a 13 V-J model.

The chain carries TRBV9 and TRBJ1-1; tentatively, D is TRBD1 (5 bases). The clonotype comes from a man under 40 with Graves' hyperthyroidism that later progressed to Graves' ophthalmopathy. The sequenced material came from blood. The DNA for the CDR3 is TGTGCCAGCAGCGTAGGCCCAGGGTACCCTGAAGCTTTCTTT. Its protein product is CASSVGPGYPEAFF.